The source of this T cell receptor beta chain is a study of T cells in narcolepsy. V shed 2 bases and J shed 0 bases, with 11 bases lying between them. This CDR3 is built from 16 residues. In germline, CDR1 is SEHNR, CDR2 FQNEAQ (reference sequence). On this clone: The antigen is unknown.

Some clones are missing from TCRdb's copy, which holds only in-frame ones; the method was immunoSEQ multiplex PCR. The sample has 30,000 to 45,000 clones; under 85% are singletons. Whole-study results and caveats: Blood of same and different patients, but not healthy controls, reportedly held recurring autoreactive clonotypes.

Material: CD45RA- memory CD4+ T cells from PBMCs. The rearrangement uses TRBV7-9 and TRBJ2-1, with a tentative D call TRBD2 (5 bases). The TCR originated in a human donor with narcolepsy. The CDR3 bases are TGTGCCAGCAGCTTAAGACGGAGGAGCTCCTACAATGAGCAGTTCTTC. It translates to CASSLRRRSSYNEQFF.